The present T cell receptor beta chain was sequenced within a study of human T cells and chemical hapten exposure. Original processing notes: The number of TCRs in each sample had a median of approximately 96,000 and spanned roughly 23,224 to 700,000. From the RACE reads, TCRdb called clonotypes with MiXCR, one entry per CDR3 protein. TCRdb's processing, not the authors', yielded these V and J calls. This sample has approximately 110,000 distinct CDR3 sequences, with roughly 11% found just once. Time point indicated: patch test 1, 2 weeks after DPC sensitization. Described treatment: therapeutic diphenylcyclopropenone sensitization with weekly scalp DPC. This clonotype was recorded a few times. In germline, CDR1 is GTSNPN, CDR2 SVGIG (reference sequence). This CDR3 comprises 11 residues. V was trimmed by 3 bases and J by 8 bases, leaving 10 bases between them.

The rearrangement joins TRBV30 to TRBJ1-2, with a tentative D call TRBD1 (5 bases). The TCR sequence derives from a woman aged 40 to 50 with alopecia areata. Some clones in this sample may be carry-over from other donors' samples. The sequencing here drew on whole blood, taken in connection with sensitization to the hapten diphenylcyclopropenone (DPC). DNA for the CDR3: TGTGCCTGGAGGGGTACAGGAGGCTACACCTTC. Translation gives CAWRGTGGYTF.